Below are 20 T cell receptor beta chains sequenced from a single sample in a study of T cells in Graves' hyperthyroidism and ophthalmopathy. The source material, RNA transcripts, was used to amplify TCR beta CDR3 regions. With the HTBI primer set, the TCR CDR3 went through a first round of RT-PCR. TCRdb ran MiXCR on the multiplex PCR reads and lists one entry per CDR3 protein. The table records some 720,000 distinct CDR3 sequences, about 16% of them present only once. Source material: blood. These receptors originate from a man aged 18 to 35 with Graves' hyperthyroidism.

DNA for the CDR3: TGTGCCAGCTCAAAACGGACTAGCGGAGGAAATGAGCAGTTCTTC. This sequence encodes CASSKRTSGGNEQFF. The chain has TRBV18 and TRBJ2-1; TRBD2 aligns across 10 bases. V lost 5 bases to trimming and J lost 7 bases; unmatched junction nucleotides: 8. In germline, CDR1 is KGHSH, CDR2 LQKENI. This CDR3 comprises 15 residues.

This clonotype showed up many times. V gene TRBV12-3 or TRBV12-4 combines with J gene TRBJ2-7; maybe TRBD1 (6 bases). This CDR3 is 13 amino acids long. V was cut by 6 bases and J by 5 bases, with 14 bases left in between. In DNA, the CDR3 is TGTGCCAGCAGCACAGACAGGTTCAACGAGCAGTACTTC. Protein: CASSTDRFNEQYF.

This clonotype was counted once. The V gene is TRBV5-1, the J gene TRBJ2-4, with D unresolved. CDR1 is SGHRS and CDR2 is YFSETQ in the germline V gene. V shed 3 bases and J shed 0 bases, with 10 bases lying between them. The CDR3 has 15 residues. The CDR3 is CASSSDGLAKNIQYF. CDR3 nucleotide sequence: TGCGCCAGCAGCTCCGATGGATTAGCCAAAAACATTCAGTACTTC.

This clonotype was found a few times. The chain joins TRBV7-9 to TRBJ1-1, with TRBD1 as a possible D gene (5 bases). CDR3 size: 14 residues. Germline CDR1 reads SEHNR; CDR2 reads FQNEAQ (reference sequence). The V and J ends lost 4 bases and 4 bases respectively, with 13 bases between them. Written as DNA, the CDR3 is TGTGCCAGCAGCTCGTCCGGTAGGGGCACTGAAGCTTTCTTT. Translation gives CASSSSGRGTEAFF.

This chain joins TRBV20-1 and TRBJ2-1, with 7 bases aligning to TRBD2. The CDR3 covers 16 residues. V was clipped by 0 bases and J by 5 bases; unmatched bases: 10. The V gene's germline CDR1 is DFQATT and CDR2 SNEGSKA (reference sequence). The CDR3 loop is CSARDFSGPYDNEQFF. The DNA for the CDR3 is TGCAGTGCTAGAGATTTTAGCGGGCCTTACGACAATGAGCAGTTCTTC.

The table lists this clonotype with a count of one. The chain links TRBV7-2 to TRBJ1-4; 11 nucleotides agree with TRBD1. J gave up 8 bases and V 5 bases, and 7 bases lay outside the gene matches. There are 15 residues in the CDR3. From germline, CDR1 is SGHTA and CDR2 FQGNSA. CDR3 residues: CASSVRTGGEEKLFF. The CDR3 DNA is TGTGCCAGCAGCGTAAGGACAGGGGGCGAGGAAAAACTGTTTTTT.

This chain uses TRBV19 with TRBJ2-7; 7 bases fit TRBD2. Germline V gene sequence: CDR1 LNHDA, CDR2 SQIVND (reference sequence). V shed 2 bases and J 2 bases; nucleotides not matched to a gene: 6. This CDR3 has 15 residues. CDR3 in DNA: TGTGCCAGTAGTATAAAGGCTAGCGGAACCTACGAGCAGTACTTC. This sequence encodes CASSIKASGTYEQYF.

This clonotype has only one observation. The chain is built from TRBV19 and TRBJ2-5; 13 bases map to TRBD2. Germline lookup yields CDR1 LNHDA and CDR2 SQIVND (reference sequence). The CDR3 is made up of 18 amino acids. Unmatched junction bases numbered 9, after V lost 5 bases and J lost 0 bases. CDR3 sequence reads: CASSLRTSGGEYQETQYF. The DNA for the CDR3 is TGTGCCAGTAGTCTTAGGACTAGCGGGGGTGAGTACCAAGAGACCCAGTACTTC.

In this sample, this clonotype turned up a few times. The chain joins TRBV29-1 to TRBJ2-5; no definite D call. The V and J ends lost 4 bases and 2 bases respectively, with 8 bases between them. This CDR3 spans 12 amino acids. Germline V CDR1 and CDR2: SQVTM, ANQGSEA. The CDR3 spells CSVAVLQETQYF. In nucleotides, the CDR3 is TGCAGCGTTGCGGTATTACAAGAGACCCAGTACTTC.

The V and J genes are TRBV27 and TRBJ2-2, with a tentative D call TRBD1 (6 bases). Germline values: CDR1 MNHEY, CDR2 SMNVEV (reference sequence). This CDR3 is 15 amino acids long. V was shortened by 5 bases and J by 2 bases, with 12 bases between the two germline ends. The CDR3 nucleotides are TGTGCCAGCAGTAGCGACAGGCTTAACACCGGGGAGCTGTTTTTT. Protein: CASSSDRLNTGELFF.

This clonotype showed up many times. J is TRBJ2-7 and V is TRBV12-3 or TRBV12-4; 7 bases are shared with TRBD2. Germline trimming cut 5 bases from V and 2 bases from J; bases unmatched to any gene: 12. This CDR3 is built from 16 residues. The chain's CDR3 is CASSPRPSGNTYEQYF. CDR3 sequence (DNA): TGTGCCAGCAGTCCCAGACCTAGCGGTAATACCTACGAGCAGTACTTC.

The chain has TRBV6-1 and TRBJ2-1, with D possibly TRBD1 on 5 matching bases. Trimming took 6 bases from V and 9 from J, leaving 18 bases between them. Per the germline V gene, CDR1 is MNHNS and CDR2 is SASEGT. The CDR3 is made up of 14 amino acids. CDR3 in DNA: TGTGCCAGCAGCAGACATATCCAGGGTAGTGAGCAGTTCTTC. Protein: CASSRHIQGSEQFF.

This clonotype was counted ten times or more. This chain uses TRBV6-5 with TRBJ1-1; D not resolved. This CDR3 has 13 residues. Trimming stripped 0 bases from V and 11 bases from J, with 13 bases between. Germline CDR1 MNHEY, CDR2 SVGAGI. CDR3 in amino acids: CASSYSAEATAFF. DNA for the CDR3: TGTGCCAGCAGTTACTCGGCCGAGGCAACGGCTTTCTTT.

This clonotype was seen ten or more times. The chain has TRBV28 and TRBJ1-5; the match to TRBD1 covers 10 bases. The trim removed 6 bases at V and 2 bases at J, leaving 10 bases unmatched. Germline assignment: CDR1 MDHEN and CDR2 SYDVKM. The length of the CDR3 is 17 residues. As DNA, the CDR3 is TGTGCCAGCAGCCTGTTGGGACAGGGGATGGGCAATCAGCCCCAGCATTTT. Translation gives CASSLLGQGMGNQPQHF.

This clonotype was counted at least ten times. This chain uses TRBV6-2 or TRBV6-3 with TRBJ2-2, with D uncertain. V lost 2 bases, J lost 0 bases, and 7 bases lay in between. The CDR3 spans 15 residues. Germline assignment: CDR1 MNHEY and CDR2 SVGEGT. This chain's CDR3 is CASSYRLANTGELFF. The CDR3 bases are TGTGCCAGCAGTTACCGGCTAGCGAACACCGGGGAGCTGTTTTTT.

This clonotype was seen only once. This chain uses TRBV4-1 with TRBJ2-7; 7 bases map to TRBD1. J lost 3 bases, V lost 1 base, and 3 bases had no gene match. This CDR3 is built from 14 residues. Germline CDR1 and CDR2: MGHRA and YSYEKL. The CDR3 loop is CASSQVGQNYEQYF. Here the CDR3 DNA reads TGCGCCAGCAGCCAAGTGGGACAGAACTACGAGCAGTACTTC.

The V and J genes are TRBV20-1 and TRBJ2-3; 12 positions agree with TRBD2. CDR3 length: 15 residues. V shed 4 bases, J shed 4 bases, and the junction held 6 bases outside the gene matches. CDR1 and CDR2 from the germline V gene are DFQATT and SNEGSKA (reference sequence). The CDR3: CSATWTSGVPDTQYF. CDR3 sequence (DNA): TGCAGTGCTACATGGACTAGCGGGGTCCCAGATACGCAGTATTTT.

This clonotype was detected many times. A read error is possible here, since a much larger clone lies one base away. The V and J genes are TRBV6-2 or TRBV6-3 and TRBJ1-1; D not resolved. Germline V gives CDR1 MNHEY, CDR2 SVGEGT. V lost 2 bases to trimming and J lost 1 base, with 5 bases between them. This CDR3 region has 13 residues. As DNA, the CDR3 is TGTGCCAGCAGTTACGTGCAGAACACTGAAGCTTTCTTT. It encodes CASSYVQNTEAFF.

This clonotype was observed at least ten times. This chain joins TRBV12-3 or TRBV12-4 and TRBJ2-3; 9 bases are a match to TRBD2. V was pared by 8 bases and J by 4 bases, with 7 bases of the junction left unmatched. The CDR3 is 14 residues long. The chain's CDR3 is CASGLAGEADTQYF. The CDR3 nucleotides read TGTGCCAGCGGATTAGCGGGAGAGGCAGATACGCAGTATTTT.

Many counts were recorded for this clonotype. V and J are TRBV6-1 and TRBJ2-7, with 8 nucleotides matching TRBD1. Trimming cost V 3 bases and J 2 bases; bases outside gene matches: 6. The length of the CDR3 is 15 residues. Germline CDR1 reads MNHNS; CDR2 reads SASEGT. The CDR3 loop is CASSDDRGRPYEQYF. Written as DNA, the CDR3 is TGTGCCAGCAGTGACGACAGGGGAAGGCCCTACGAGCAGTACTTC.